This T cell receptor (beta chain) stems from a study of Ad26.COV2.S vaccination and SARS-CoV-2 variants (dated by TCRdb to about 2021). At the level of the whole study: Vaccine-arm donors came from COV1001, a multicentre, randomized, double-blind, placebo-controlled phase I-IIa trial of Ad26.COV2.S in healthy adults. Ad26.COV2.S was given intramuscularly at 5x10^10 or 1x10^11 viral particles, as a single shot or as two shots 56 days apart. The specificity and breadth of SARS-CoV-2-reactive T cell receptors after Ad26.COV2.S vaccination were assessed by TCRbeta repertoire sequencing. The TCR-sequenced set comprised around 30 samples: approximately 20 Ad26.COV2.S vaccine recipients, 5 placebo recipients and 8 SARS-CoV-2 convalescent individuals. Trial participants were randomized into five groups of five: low-dose or high-dose Ad26.COV2.S given once or twice, or placebo on both occasions. Throughout the experiments and outcome assessment, investigators stayed blinded to trial group allocation. Broad study findings and their caveats: After vaccination, substantial breadth of spike-specific CD8+ and CD4+ T cell responses was reported. The study was not powered for comparison of responses between vaccine doses or regimens. Vaccine and placebo recipients had comparable non-spike TCR breadth, which fits with the vaccine containing only spike. Ad26.COV2.S recipients had higher spike-specific TCR breadth than placebo recipients (P = 0.0014). The authors noted that total T cell responses may have been underestimated by the TCR breadth and depth analyses.

Deletion took 3 bases off V and 4 bases off J, with a span of 8 bases between the germline ends. Taken from cysteine to phenylalanine, the CDR3 has 13 residues. Only the CDR3 DNA stays, 39 bases, in frame from base 1. CDR1 and CDR2, looked up from the germline V gene (reference sequence), are LNHDA and SQIVND. Per the publication, the treatment or condition label means: around 19 received Ad26.COV2.S at low or high dose, single or two shots; 5 received placebo; per-sample allocation not given. Repertoires of vaccine and placebo recipients were sequenced from samples taken on day 63 after the first injection. In Cohort 1b, 25 to 30 adults aged 18-55 years were enrolled at a single site in Boston, USA, between 29 July and 7 August 2020. Ad26.COV2.S was a replication-incompetent adenovirus type 26 vector expressing a prefusion-stabilized SARS-CoV-2 spike protein from the original Wuhan strain. The immunoSEQ Assay was the method used to sequence TCRbeta CDR3 regions. After extraction, genomic DNA underwent amplification by bias-controlled multiplex PCR, followed by high-throughput sequencing. The study's own analysis went as follows. To quantify the absolute abundance of every unique TCRbeta CDR3 region, sequences were collapsed and filtered. T cell fraction was estimated by normalizing TCRbeta template counts to usable DNA, which was measured by amplifying reference genes present in all nucleated cells. Repertoire TCRs were annotated as SARS-CoV-2-specific when V gene, CDR3 amino acid sequence and J gene were exactly matched to a known reactive TCR set. The reference SARS-CoV-2 TCR set was obtained from MIRA and was filtered for enrichment in COVID-19-positive ImmuneCODE repertoires, whereby public or cross-reactive TCRs were removed. Using the MIRA antigens, annotated TCRs were further analysed by specific ORF or by position within an ORF. Depth was the summed frequency of annotated unique rearrangements, while breadth was defined as annotated unique rearrangements over total unique productive rearrangements. Two-sided Wilcoxon rank-sum tests were used to compare TCR breadth between groups. Entries here come from immuneACCESS through TCRdb and include only in-frame sequences with V and J called. Some clones fail to appear in such tables; in the studies checked, an unresolved V gene covers under half of the shortfall, and the cause of the remainder is unknown. The V and J calls and the clone size are those of that table, but D and trimming were determined from the DNA. Present in this sample are around 250,000 clones, approximately 88% of which were seen just once. 2.9% of the sample belongs to the ten largest clones.

Note on this clone: The antigen it recognizes is unknown. Per-nucleotide qualities are absent, and no much larger clonotype sits a single base away.

This TCR came from a person aged 18-60 years who received the Ad26.COV2.S COVID-19 vaccine or a placebo. Sequenced material: peripheral blood, taken in a trial of Ad26.COV2.S vaccine versus placebo. This receptor chain uses TRBV19 and TRBJ2-3, with the D gene too uncertain to name. The sequenced DNA: TGTGCCAGTAGTATGATGAGCGCAGATACGCAGTATTTT. Translated, this gives CASSMMSADTQYF.